This is a list of T cell receptor beta chains from one sample in a study of shared clonotypes between healthy human individuals. The method was immunoSEQ multiplex PCR; TCRdb's version includes in-frame clones alone and lacks a portion of them. The repertoire holds roughly 1.4 million clones, with around 98.5% as singletons. Specimen: naive CD4+ T cells sorted from blood. The receptor source for this set is a man aged 25 to 45 in good health. Each CDR3 is given with its conserved first and last residue.

TRBV5-4,16,TRBJ2-7,CASSLDPASGRYEQYF
TRBV6-5,14,TRBJ2-7,CASSYFGQPYEQYF
TRBV30,17,TRBJ2-2,CAWSVRVRGENTGELFF
TRBV5-8,16,TRBJ2-2,CASTFGSSGITGELFF
TRBV5-1,14,TRBJ1-3,CASSLVGTGNTIYF
TRBV19,14,TRBJ2-1,CASSISITYNEQFF
TRBV28,13,TRBJ2-7,CASSLGSGSEQYF
TRBV29-1,8,TRBJ2-7,CSADEQYF
TRBV6-1,14,TRBJ1-4,CASSGDNRGTTPFF
TRBV30,11,TRBJ2-3,CAWSSGDTQYF
TRBV5-6,15,TRBJ2-4,CASSFRRTAQNIQYF
TRBV12-5,10,TRBJ1-2,CASGYDGYTF
TRBV5-4,16,TRBJ1-2,CASSRMTAGGGYGYTF
TRBV5-4,16,TRBJ2-5,CATQGSRGTEQETQYF
TRBV30,15,TRBJ2-2,CASPRLAGGTGELFF
TRBV7-2,14,TRBJ2-5,CASSLTSGRETQYF
TRBV19,16,TRBJ2-3,CASRGLPGSEGDTQYF
TRBV5-1,15,TRBJ1-4,CASSSTRGTNEKLFF
TRBV9,16,TRBJ2-3,CASSAGTSGLSDTQYF
TRBV7-9,15,TRBJ2-7,CASSPQDRGVYEQYF
TRBV11-2,14,TRBJ1-1,CASSPDRKNTEAFF
TRBV25-1,15,TRBJ2-1,CASSASRGLADEQFF
TRBV5-4,13,TRBJ2-2,CASSHDRVGELFF
TRBV7-3,17,TRBJ2-5,CASSLRAAGLAGETQYF
TRBV7-2,16,TRBJ1-2,CASSPIVGASNYGYTF
TRBV4-2,20,TRBJ2-7,CASSLFEVGPHVSKSYEQYF
TRBV27,15,TRBJ2-7,CATNKKGDNYYEQYF
TRBV9,16,TRBJ2-1,CASSAHRDGKGNEQFF
TRBV9,16,TRBJ2-1,CASSETGGLSYNEQFF
TRBV12-5,15,TRBJ2-5,CAHTFSSIAEETQYF
TRBV29-1,15,TRBJ2-3,CSVEGPHSSTDTQYF
TRBV29-1,12,TRBJ2-2,CSVVWGTGELFF
TRBV2,14,TRBJ1-1,CASRTRQGSTEAFF
TRBV7-3,15,TRBJ2-7,CASSLRGAPPYEQYF
TRBV29-1,15,TRBJ1-5,CSAGDGQGFNQPQHF
TRBV28,15,TRBJ2-1,CASRGRLHRYNEQFF
TRBV7-9,11,TRBJ2-1,CASSLKNEQFF
TRBV19,16,TRBJ1-5,CASRSGGGVSNQPQHF
TRBV2,14,TRBJ2-3,CASRGLPLTDTQYF
TRBV5-1,14,TRBJ2-7,CASSLRDRAYEQYF
TRBV2,15,TRBJ1-3,CALKRRKSSGNTIYF
TRBV5-5,16,TRBJ2-1,CASSPAGRRTYNEQFF
TRBV15,16,TRBJ2-7,CATSRDLWQGTYEQYF
TRBV19,15,TRBJ2-1,CASSTGTVWNNEQFF
TRBV7-2,14,TRBJ2-7,CASTPERGVSEQYF
TRBV7-2,14,TRBJ1-2,CASSSHGDSYGYTF
TRBV2,15,TRBJ2-1,CASSVDRGKYNEQFF
TRBV7-9,17,TRBJ2-2,CASSFRLDEVAGSALFF
TRBV7-8,12,TRBJ1-1,CASSRPTTEAFF